This T cell receptor beta chain was identified in a study of blood T cell repertoires in COVID-19. The wider study: Donors in the United States, Italy and Spain gave samples during acute or convalescent COVID-19. The cDNA or gDNA used as material had been derived from T cells, B-cell-depleted T cells, or PBMCs.

The CDR3 covers 14 residues. V lost 2 bases to trimming and J lost 0 bases, with 6 bases between them. Germline V gene data show CDR1 as SGHNT and CDR2 as YYREEE (reference sequence). Residents of 24 US areas, aged about 18 to 89 years, made up the participants. Membership in each cohort depended on participant-reported clinical history. Clones were sequenced by immunoSEQ multiplex PCR, and TCRdb holds only the in-frame ones, with some missing. The sample contains fewer than 250,000 clones, around 81% of which appear only once. The clonotype was recovered from a woman in her fifties or sixties with acute COVID-19. The V call is TRBV5-4, the J call TRBJ1-3; D uncertain. The sequenced material came from PBMCs or T cells enriched from blood (not recorded which). The CDR3 DNA reads as TGTGCCAGCAGCTTTCACGGCTCTGGAAACACCATATATTTT. Its translation is CASSFHGSGNTIYF. The full variable domain, rest sourced from reference TRBV5-4 and TRBJ1-3, is ETGVTQSPTHLIKTRGQQVTLRCSSQSGHNTVSWYQQALGQGPQFIFQYYREEENGRGNFPPRFSGLQFPNYSSELNVNALELDDSALYLCASSFHGSGNTIYFGEGSWLTVV.